The clone carrying this TCR beta chain was seen only once. Antigen specificity is unknown. For the second PCR, which ran for 7 to 11 cycles, a sample-barcoded 5' primer and a J-beta primer mix were used. Each of the cDNA molecules was tagged by a template-switch adaptor with 12 random nucleotides. From the 5' RACE reads, TCRdb called clonotypes with MiXCR, one entry per CDR3 protein. The data hold around 1,600,000 distinct CDR3 sequences, with roughly 43% observed a single time. With V trimmed by 4 bases and J by 2 bases, 9 bases remained unmatched. The CDR3 length is 16 residues. Germline V gene lookup returns CDR1 PRHDT and CDR2 FYEKMQ (reference sequence). The entry originates in a study of blood T cells in healthy people across ages. The study, taken as a whole, reports: Higher diversity, along with more naive CD4+ cells, distinguished long-lived donors from aged donors. Age advanced and TCR beta diversity per million T cells fell, roughly linearly. When one million T cells were used, diversity estimates were thought to be underestimates.

The clonotype was recovered from a woman younger than 35 in good health. V usage is TRBV13 and J usage is TRBJ2-7, with 9 bases matching TRBD2. Sequenced material: blood. The CDR3 bases are TGTGCCAGCAGCTCCTTAGCGGGGGCCTCTACCTACGAGCAGTACTTC. This codes for CASSSLAGASTYEQYF.